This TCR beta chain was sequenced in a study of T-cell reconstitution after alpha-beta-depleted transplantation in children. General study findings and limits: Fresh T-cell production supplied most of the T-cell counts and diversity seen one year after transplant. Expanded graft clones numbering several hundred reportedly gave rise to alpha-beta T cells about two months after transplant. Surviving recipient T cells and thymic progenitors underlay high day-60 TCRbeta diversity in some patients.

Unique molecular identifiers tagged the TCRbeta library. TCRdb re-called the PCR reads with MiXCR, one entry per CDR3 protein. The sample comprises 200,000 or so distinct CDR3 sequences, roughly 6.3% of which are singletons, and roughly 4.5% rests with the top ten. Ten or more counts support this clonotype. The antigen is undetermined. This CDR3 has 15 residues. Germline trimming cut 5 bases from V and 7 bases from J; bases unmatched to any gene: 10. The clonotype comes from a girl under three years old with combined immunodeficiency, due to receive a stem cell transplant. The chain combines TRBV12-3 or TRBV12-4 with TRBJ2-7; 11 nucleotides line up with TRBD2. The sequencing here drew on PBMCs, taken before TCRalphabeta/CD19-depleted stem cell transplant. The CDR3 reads CASSPFSGGEEEQYF. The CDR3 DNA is TGTGCCAGCAGTCCATTTAGCGGGGGGGAAGAAGAGCAGTACTTC.